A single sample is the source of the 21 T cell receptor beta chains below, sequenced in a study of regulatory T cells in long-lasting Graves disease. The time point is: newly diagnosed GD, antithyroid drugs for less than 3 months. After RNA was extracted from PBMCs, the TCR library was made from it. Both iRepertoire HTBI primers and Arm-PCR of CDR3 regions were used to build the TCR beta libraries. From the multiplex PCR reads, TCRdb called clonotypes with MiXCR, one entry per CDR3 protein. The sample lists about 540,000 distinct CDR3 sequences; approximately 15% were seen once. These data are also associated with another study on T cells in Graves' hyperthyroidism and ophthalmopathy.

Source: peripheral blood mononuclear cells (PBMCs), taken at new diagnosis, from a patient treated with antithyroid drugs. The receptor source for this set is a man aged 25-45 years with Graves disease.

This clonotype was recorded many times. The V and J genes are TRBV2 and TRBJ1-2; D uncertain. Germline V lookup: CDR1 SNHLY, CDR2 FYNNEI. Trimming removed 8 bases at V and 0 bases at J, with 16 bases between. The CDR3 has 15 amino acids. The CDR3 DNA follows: TGTGCCAGCCAGGCCAGGTCAGGACCTAACTATGGCTACACCTTC. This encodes CASQARSGPNYGYTF.

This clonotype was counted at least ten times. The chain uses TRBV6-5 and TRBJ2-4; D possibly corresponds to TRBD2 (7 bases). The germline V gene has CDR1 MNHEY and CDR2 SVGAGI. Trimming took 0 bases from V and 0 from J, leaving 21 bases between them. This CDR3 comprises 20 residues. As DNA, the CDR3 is TGTGCCAGCAGTTACTCGATGGGCCGGGGGGCGGACCGAGCCAAAAACATTCAGTACTTC. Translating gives CASSYSMGRGADRAKNIQYF.

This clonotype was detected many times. The CDR3 loop reads CASSKAGTTYEQYF. The CDR3 DNA sequence: TGTGCCAGCAGTAAAGCCGGGACTACCTACGAGCAGTACTTC. The chain uses TRBV12-3 or TRBV12-4 and TRBJ2-7; TRBD2 matches 7 bases. The J segment lost 2 bases and the V segment lost 5 bases, leaving 6 bases of the junction unmatched. The CDR3 has 14 amino acids.

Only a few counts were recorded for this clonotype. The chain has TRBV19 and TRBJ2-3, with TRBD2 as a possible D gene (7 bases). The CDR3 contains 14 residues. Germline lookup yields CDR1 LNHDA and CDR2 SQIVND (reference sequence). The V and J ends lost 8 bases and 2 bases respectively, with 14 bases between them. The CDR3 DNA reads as TGTGCCAGTCGGGGGGCGGGACCCACAGATACGCAGTATTTT. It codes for CASRGAGPTDTQYF.

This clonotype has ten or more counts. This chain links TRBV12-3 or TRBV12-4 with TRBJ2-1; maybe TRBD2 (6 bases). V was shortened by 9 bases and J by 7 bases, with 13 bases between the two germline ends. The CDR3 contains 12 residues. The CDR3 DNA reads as TGTGCCAGTCTGGTTGCGGGGAATGAGCAGTTCTTC. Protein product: CASLVAGNEQFF.

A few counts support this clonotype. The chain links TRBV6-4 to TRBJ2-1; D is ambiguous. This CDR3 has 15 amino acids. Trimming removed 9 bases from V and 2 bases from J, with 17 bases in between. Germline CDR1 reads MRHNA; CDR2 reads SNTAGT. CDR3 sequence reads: CARRWSESTYNEQFF. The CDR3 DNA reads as TGTGCCAGACGTTGGTCGGAATCGACCTACAATGAGCAGTTCTTC.

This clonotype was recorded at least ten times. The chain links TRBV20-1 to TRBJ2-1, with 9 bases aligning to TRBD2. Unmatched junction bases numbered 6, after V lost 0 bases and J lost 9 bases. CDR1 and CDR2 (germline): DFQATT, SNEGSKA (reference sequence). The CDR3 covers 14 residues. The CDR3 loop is CSARDGLAGIEQFF. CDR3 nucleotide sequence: TGCAGTGCTAGAGATGGTCTAGCGGGAATTGAGCAGTTCTTC.

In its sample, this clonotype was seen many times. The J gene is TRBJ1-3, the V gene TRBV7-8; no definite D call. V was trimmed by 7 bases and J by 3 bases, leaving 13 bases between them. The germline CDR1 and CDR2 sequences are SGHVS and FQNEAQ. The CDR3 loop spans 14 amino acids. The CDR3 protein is CASMADSIGNTIYF. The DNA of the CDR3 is TGTGCCAGCATGGCCGACTCCATTGGAAACACCATATATTTT.

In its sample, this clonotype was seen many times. This CDR3 reads CASSLEDLYNSPLHF. CDR3 bases: TGTGCCAGCAGTTTGGAGGACCTCTATAATTCACCCCTCCACTTT. The chain has TRBV28 and TRBJ1-6, with no clear D. Trimming cost V 3 bases and J 3 bases, with 9 bases left between them. CDR3 length: 15 residues. Germline CDR1 is MDHEN and CDR2 is SYDVKM.

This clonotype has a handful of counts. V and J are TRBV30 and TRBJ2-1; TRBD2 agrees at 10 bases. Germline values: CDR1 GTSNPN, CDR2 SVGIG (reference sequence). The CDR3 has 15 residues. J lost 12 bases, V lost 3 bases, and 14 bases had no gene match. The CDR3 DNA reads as TGTGCCTGGAGGAGCGACCCTGGGCTAGCGGGAGTGCAGTTCTTC. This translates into CAWRSDPGLAGVQFF.

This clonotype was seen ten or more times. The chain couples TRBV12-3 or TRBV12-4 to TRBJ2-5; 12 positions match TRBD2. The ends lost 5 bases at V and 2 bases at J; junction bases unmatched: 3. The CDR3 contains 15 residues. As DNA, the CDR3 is TGTGCCAGCAGTGCTGGACTAGCGGGACAAGAGACCCAGTACTTC. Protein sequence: CASSAGLAGQETQYF.

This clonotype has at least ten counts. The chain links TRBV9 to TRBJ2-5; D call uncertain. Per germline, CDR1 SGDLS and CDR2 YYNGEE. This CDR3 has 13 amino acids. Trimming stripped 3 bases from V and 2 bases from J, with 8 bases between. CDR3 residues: CASSARGQETQYF. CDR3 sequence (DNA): TGTGCCAGCAGCGCCCGTGGGCAAGAGACCCAGTACTTC. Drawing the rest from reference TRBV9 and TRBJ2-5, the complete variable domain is DSGVTQTPKHLITATGQRVTLRCSPRSGDLSVYWYQQSLDQGLQFLIQYYNGEERAKGNILERFSAQQFPDLHSELNLSSLELGDSALYFCASSARGQETQYFGPGTRLLVL.

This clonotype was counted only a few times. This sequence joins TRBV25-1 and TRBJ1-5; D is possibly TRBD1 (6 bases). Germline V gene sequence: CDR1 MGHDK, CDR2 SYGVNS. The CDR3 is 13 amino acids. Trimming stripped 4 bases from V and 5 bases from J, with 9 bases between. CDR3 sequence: CASSGQGYQPQHF. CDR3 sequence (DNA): TGTGCCAGCAGTGGTCAGGGGTATCAGCCCCAGCATTTT.

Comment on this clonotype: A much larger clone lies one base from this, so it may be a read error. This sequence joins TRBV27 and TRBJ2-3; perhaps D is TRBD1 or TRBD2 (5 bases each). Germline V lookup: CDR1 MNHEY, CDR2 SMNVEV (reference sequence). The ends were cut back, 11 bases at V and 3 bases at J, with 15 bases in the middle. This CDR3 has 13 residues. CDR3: CASRDGMTDTQYF. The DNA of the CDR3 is TGTGCCTCCCGGGACGGGATGACAGATACGCAGTATTTT.

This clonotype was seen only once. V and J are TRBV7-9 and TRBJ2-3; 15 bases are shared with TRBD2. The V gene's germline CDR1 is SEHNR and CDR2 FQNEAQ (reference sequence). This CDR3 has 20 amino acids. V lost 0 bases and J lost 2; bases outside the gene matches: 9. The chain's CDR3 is CASSLATGLAGGLTTDTQYF. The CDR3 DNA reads TGTGCCAGCAGCTTAGCGACGGGACTAGCGGGAGGACTAACCACAGATACGCAGTATTTT.

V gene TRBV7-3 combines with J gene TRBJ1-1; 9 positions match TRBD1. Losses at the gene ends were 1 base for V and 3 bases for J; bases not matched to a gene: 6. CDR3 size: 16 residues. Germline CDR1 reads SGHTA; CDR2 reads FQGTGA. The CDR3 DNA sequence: TGTGCCAGCAGCTTAATTGGACAGGGGAGTTACACTGAAGCTTTCTTT. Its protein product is CASSLIGQGSYTEAFF.

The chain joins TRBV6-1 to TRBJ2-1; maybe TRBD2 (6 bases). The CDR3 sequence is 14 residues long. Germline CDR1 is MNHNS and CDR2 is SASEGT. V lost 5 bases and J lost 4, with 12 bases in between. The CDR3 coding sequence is TGTGCCAGCAGTCGGGACTTTTCGTACAATGAGCAGTTCTTC. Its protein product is CASSRDFSYNEQFF.

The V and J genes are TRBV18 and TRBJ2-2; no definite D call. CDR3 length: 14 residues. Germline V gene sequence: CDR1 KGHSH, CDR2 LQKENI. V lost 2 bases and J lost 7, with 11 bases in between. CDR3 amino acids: CASSPTSPGGELFF. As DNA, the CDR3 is TGTGCCAGCTCACCAACCAGCCCGGGCGGGGAGCTGTTTTTT.

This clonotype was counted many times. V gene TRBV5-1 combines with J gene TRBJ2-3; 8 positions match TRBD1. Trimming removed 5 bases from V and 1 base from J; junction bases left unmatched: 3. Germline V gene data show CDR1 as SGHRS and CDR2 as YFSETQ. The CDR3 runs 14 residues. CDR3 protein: CASRETGGTDTQYF. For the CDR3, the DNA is TGCGCCAGCAGAGAGACAGGGGGCACAGATACGCAGTATTTT.

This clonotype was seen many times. The CDR3: CASRSGTGFPYGYTF. The CDR3 DNA is TGTGCCAGTAGGTCCGGGACAGGCTTCCCCTATGGCTACACCTTC. The genes are TRBV19 and TRBJ1-2; 8 bases line up with TRBD1. The CDR3 loop spans 15 amino acids. V lost 6 bases, J lost 4 bases, and 10 bases stayed unmatched. Germline loops: CDR1 LNHDA, CDR2 SQIVND (reference sequence).

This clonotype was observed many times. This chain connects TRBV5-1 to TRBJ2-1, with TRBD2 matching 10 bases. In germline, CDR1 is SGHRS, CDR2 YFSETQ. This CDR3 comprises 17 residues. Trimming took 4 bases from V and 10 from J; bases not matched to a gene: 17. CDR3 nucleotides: TGCGCCAGCAGCCGGTCTAGCGGGAGAACGGGTGTGTACGAGCAGTTCTTC. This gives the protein CASSRSSGRTGVYEQFF. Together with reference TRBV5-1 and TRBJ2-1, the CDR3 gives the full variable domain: KAGVTQTPRYLIKTRGQQVTLSCSPISGHRSVSWYQQTPGQGLQFLFEYFSETQRNKGNFPGRFSGRQFSNSRSEMNVSTLELGDSALYLCASSRSSGRTGVYEQFFGPGTRLTVL.